These T cell receptor beta chains were read from a single sample in a study of beta chain features in type 1 diabetes. TCRdb's table, derived via immunoSEQ multiplex PCR, lists solely in-frame clones and lacks some. The sample has about 410,000 clones, approximately 14% seen once. The material sequenced was naive CD4+ T cells from blood. These receptors came from a man aged 30 to 45 in good health. Each CDR3 is given with its conserved first and last residue. D genes are given only for firm matches. Clone size is stated in some rows and not others, as once, few, many or a class when expanded.

>TRBD1|.|14|TRBV29-1|TRBJ2-7
CSGSHDRGPYEQYF
TGCAGCGGATCCCACGACAGGGGCCCCTACGAGCAGTACTTC
>.|few|16|TRBV5-4|TRBJ2-6
CASSTRGALGANVLTF
TGTGCCAGCAGCACCCGAGGGGCGCTTGGGGCCAACGTCCTGACTTTC
>.|few|13|TRBV9|TRBJ2-5
CASSVNPRETQYF
TGTGCCAGCAGCGTCAATCCTAGGGAGACCCAGTACTTC
>.|.|13|TRBV30|TRBJ1-5
CAWSPHSNQPQHF
TGTGCCTGGAGCCCACATAGCAATCAGCCCCAGCATTTT
>.|.|16|TRBV23-1|TRBJ1-3
CASSQYLPVLGNTIYF
TGCGCCAGCAGTCAATATTTGCCGGTTCTCGGAAACACCATATATTTT
>.|few|15|TRBV5-1|TRBJ2-2
CASSFGTPGTGELFF
TGCGCCAGCAGCTTTGGGACTCCGGGCACCGGGGAGCTGTTTTTT
>TRBD2|.|15|TRBV9|TRBJ2-5
CASSVAGGRGETQYF
TGTGCCAGCAGCGTAGCTGGAGGGAGGGGAGAGACCCAGTACTTC
>.|few|13|TRBV5-4|TRBJ2-2
CASSSTDTGELFF
TGTGCCAGCAGCTCTACAGACACCGGGGAGCTGTTTTTT
>.|.|13|TRBV5-6|TRBJ2-5
CASSLWHQETQYF
TGTGCCAGCAGCTTGTGGCATCAAGAGACCCAGTACTTC
>.|few|15|TRBV4-1|TRBJ2-3
CASSQVQGREDTQYF
TGCGCCAGCAGCCAAGTGCAGGGACGGGAAGATACGCAGTATTTT
>.|few|12|TRBV18|TRBJ2-7
CASSPDSYEQYF
TGTGCCAGCTCACCGGACTCCTACGAGCAGTACTTC
>TRBD2|.|15|TRBV29-1|TRBJ2-1
CSVGSGGLEEGEQFF
TGCAGCGTTGGGTCGGGAGGGCTTGAGGAGGGTGAGCAGTTCTTC
>.|few|13|TRBV5-1|TRBJ2-5
CASSWGTPETQYF
TGCGCCAGCAGCTGGGGGACCCCGGAGACCCAGTACTTC
>.|few|14|TRBV30|TRBJ1-5
CAWSVSVSNQPQHF
TGTGCCTGGAGTGTATCCGTTAGCAATCAGCCCCAGCATTTT
>TRBD1|.|14|TRBV7-2|TRBJ1-2
CASHQTGGNYGYTF
TGTGCCAGCCACCAGACAGGGGGCAACTATGGCTACACCTTC
>.|many|13|TRBV29-1|TRBJ2-3
CSVHPGSTDTQYF
TGCAGCGTTCATCCGGGGAGCACAGATACGCAGTATTTT
>TRBD2|.|13|TRBV7-2|TRBJ2-1
CASSLALGTRMFF
TGTGCCAGCAGCTTAGCGCTTGGGACTAGAATGTTCTTC
>.|few|15|TRBV9|TRBJ2-1
CASSATFGAYNEQFF
TGTGCCAGCAGCGCTACGTTCGGGGCCTACAATGAGCAGTTCTTC
>TRBD1|.|14|TRBV27|TRBJ1-2
CASSIRTGDRGYTF
TGTGCCAGCAGTATTCGGACAGGGGATCGCGGCTACACCTTC
>TRBD1|few|16|TRBV25-1|TRBJ2-2
CASSGTGTGDVGELFF
TGTGCCAGCAGTGGCACCGGGACAGGGGACGTCGGGGAGCTGTTTTTT
>.|.|14|TRBV2|TRBJ1-4
CASTAHSINEKLFF
TGTGCCAGCACGGCACACAGCATTAATGAAAAACTGTTTTTT
>TRBD1|few|14|TRBV11-2|TRBJ2-1
CASSLSDRVNEQFF
TGTGCCAGCAGCTTAAGCGACAGGGTAAATGAGCAGTTCTTC
>TRBD2|few|14|TRBV7-2|TRBJ2-5
CASTKRGSWETQYF
TGTGCCAGCACGAAGCGGGGGTCCTGGGAGACCCAGTACTTC
>TRBD1|.|12|TRBV4-1|TRBJ1-5
CASGQGNQPQHF
TGCGCCAGCGGACAGGGCAATCAGCCCCAGCATTTT
>.|.|14|TRBV2|TRBJ2-1
CASSEARKSAEQFF
TGTGCCAGCAGTGAAGCCCGGAAGTCAGCTGAGCAGTTCTTC
>.|.|14|TRBV5-4|TRBJ2-1
CASSSLDPDNEQFF
TGTGCCAGCAGCTCCCTAGACCCTGACAATGAGCAGTTCTTC
>.|few|15|TRBV14|TRBJ1-4
CASSLALATNEKLFF
TGTGCCAGCAGCTTGGCCCTTGCAACTAATGAAAAACTGTTTTTT
>.|.|15|TRBV7-2|TRBJ2-3
CASSEVKGISDTQYF
TGTGCCAGCAGCGAAGTAAAGGGCATCTCCGATACGCAGTATTTT
>TRBD1|few|14|TRBV30|TRBJ1-5
CAWSVTGGSEPQHF
TGTGCCTGGAGTGTCACAGGGGGCAGTGAGCCCCAGCATTTT
>.|few|14|TRBV4-1|TRBJ2-3
CASSPYPDLDTQYF
TGCGCCAGCAGCCCCTACCCGGACTTAGATACGCAGTATTTT
>TRBD2|.|17|TRBV7-9|TRBJ2-1
CASSISRSSGSGDEQFF
TGTGCCAGCAGCATCTCCCGCTCTAGCGGGAGCGGCGATGAGCAGTTCTTC
>TRBD2|.|12|TRBV29-1|TRBJ2-5
CSASGMEETQYF
TGCAGCGCTAGCGGGATGGAAGAGACCCAGTACTTC
>TRBD1|.|13|TRBV30|TRBJ1-2
CAAGGTVSYGYTF
TGTGCCGCAGGCGGGACAGTTTCGTATGGCTACACCTTC
>.|.|13|TRBV7-3|TRBJ2-3
CASSGGSTDTQYF
TGTGCCAGCAGCGGAGGGAGCACAGATACGCAGTATTTT
>TRBD2|.|15|TRBV9|TRBJ2-1
CASSTRTSANNEQFF
TGTGCCAGCAGCACCCGGACTAGCGCGAACAATGAGCAGTTCTTC
>.|.|12|TRBV7-2|TRBJ1-2
CASSLDGYGYTF
TGTGCCAGCAGCTTGGACGGCTATGGCTACACCTTC
>.|.|13|TRBV5-4|TRBJ2-7
CASSLDRVYEQYF
TGTGCCAGCAGCTTGGACAGGGTCTACGAGCAGTACTTC
>TRBD2|few|16|TRBV14|TRBJ2-1
CASSQAKRGGDNEQFF
TGTGCCAGCAGCCAAGCAAAGCGGGGGGGTGACAATGAGCAGTTCTTC
>.|.|12|TRBV10-3|TRBJ2-5
CAISANQETQYF
TGTGCCATCAGTGCTAACCAAGAGACCCAGTACTTC
>.|few|14|TRBV5-1|TRBJ2-2
CASSLGQHTGELFF
TGCGCCAGCAGCTTGGGACAGCACACCGGGGAGCTGTTTTTT
>.|.|13|TRBV5-4|TRBJ2-3
CASSSPFPDTQYF
TGTGCCAGCAGCTCTCCATTCCCAGATACGCAGTATTTT
>.|few|11|TRBV2|TRBJ2-5
CASSVLETQYF
TGTGCCAGCAGTGTCCTAGAGACCCAGTACTTC
>.|few|17|TRBV7-9|TRBJ2-1
CASSSLTGVAANNEQFF
TGTGCCAGCAGCTCCCTCACCGGGGTAGCGGCTAACAATGAGCAGTTCTTC